A selection of T cell receptor beta chains follows, all from one sample in a study of blood T cells in healthy people across ages. Each CDR3 protein is one row after TCRdb ran MiXCR on the 5' RACE reads. Here the sample spans around 790,000 distinct CDR3 sequences, under 55% being singletons. Sequences were obtained from blood. Receptor source: a man aged 60 to 69 in good health. CDR3s include the opening cysteine and the closing phenylalanine or tryptophan. The D gene is left open where the match is weak. Clone size, where shown, is once, few, many, or a class for clones that have expanded.

J gene: TRBJ2-7
clone size: NA
D gene: TRBD2
V gene: TRBV20-1
CDR3 protein: CSAQIAGAPLTYEQYF
CDR3 DNA: TGCAGTGCTCAAATAGCGGGGGCCCCTCTGACCTACGAGCAGTACTTC

J gene: TRBJ1-5
clone size: many
D gene: NA
V gene: TRBV29-1
CDR3 protein: CSVGTAGQPQHF
CDR3 DNA: TGCAGCGTTGGGACAGCCGGTCAGCCCCAGCATTTT

J gene: TRBJ1-1
clone size: NA
D gene: NA
V gene: TRBV20-1
CDR3 protein: CSGQFSTEAFF
CDR3 DNA: TGCAGTGGACAGTTTTCGACTGAAGCTTTCTTT

J gene: TRBJ2-5
clone size: few
D gene: TRBD2
V gene: TRBV20-1
CDR3 protein: CSARGGLADLQETQYF
CDR3 DNA: TGCAGTGCTAGGGGGGGACTAGCGGATCTGCAAGAGACCCAGTACTTC

J gene: TRBJ2-2
clone size: NA
D gene: TRBD2
V gene: TRBV20-1
CDR3 protein: CSARGLAGGSNTGELFF
CDR3 DNA: TGCAGTGCTAGAGGACTAGCGGGGGGCTCTAACACCGGGGAGCTGTTTTTT

J gene: TRBJ1-3
clone size: NA
D gene: NA
V gene: TRBV6-5
CDR3 protein: CASRTRGNTIYF
CDR3 DNA: TGTGCCAGCAGGACGAGGGGAAACACCATATATTTT

J gene: TRBJ2-7
clone size: few
D gene: TRBD2
V gene: TRBV4-3
CDR3 protein: CASSRETSGRYEQYF
CDR3 DNA: TGCGCCAGCAGCCGGGAGACTAGCGGGCGTTACGAGCAGTACTTC

J gene: TRBJ1-6
clone size: NA
D gene: NA
V gene: TRBV7-2
CDR3 protein: CASSPRRSPNSPLHF
CDR3 DNA: TGTGCCAGCAGCCCGCGCAGGTCCCCCAATTCACCCCTCCACTTT

J gene: TRBJ2-7
clone size: NA
D gene: NA
V gene: TRBV7-3
CDR3 protein: CASSQGQLTPYNEQYF
CDR3 DNA: TGTGCCAGCAGCCAAGGACAGTTGACGCCATACAATGAGCAGTACTTC

J gene: TRBJ2-5
clone size: few
D gene: TRBD2
V gene: TRBV20-1
CDR3 protein: CSASWTSGKETQYF
CDR3 DNA: TGCAGTGCTAGTTGGACTAGCGGAAAAGAGACCCAGTACTTC

J gene: TRBJ1-5
clone size: few
D gene: NA
V gene: TRBV27
CDR3 protein: CASSSRGFNSNQPQHF
CDR3 DNA: TGTGCCAGCAGTTCTAGGGGTTTTAATAGCAATCAGCCCCAGCATTTT

J gene: TRBJ2-3
clone size: NA
D gene: TRBD1
V gene: TRBV6-2/TRBV6-3
CDR3 protein: CASSYQGQGTQYF
CDR3 DNA: TGTGCCAGCAGTTACCAAGGACAGGGTACGCAGTATTTT

J gene: TRBJ2-3
clone size: NA
D gene: NA
V gene: TRBV20-1
CDR3 protein: CSASHPGHSTDTQYF
CDR3 DNA: TGCAGTGCTTCACACCCGGGACATAGCACAGATACGCAGTATTTT

J gene: TRBJ1-6
clone size: NA
D gene: NA
V gene: TRBV4-3
CDR3 protein: CASTDAAWDSPLHF
CDR3 DNA: TGCGCCAGCACGGACGCGGCCTGGGACTCACCCCTCCACTTT

J gene: TRBJ2-7
clone size: NA
D gene: NA
V gene: TRBV11-3
CDR3 protein: CASSLSNVGYEQYF
CDR3 DNA: TGTGCCAGCAGCTTATCGAACGTCGGCTACGAGCAGTACTTC

J gene: TRBJ2-1
clone size: NA
D gene: NA
V gene: TRBV5-1
CDR3 protein: CASSLEEGLPYNEQFF
CDR3 DNA: TGCGCCAGCAGCTTGGAGGAGGGGCTACCCTACAATGAGCAGTTCTTC

J gene: TRBJ2-1
clone size: many
D gene: NA
V gene: TRBV27
CDR3 protein: CASTYYNEQFF
CDR3 DNA: TGTGCCAGCACCTACTACAATGAGCAGTTCTTC

J gene: TRBJ2-5
clone size: many
D gene: NA
V gene: TRBV7-9
CDR3 protein: CASSFGGLETQYF
CDR3 DNA: TGTGCCAGCAGCTTCGGGGGGCTGGAGACCCAGTACTTC

J gene: TRBJ2-6
clone size: few
D gene: NA
V gene: TRBV27
CDR3 protein: CASRARRSGANVLTF
CDR3 DNA: TGTGCCAGCAGGGCCCGGCGCTCTGGGGCCAACGTCCTGACTTTC

J gene: TRBJ2-1
clone size: NA
D gene: NA
V gene: TRBV7-2
CDR3 protein: CASSKINDNYNEQFF
CDR3 DNA: TGTGCCAGCAGCAAAATCAATGATAACTACAATGAGCAGTTCTTC

J gene: TRBJ2-6
clone size: NA
D gene: TRBD1
V gene: TRBV12-3/TRBV12-4
CDR3 protein: CASSFIKGQGLSFSGANVLTF
CDR3 DNA: TGTGCCAGCAGTTTTATCAAAGGACAGGGCCTCAGCTTCTCTGGGGCCAACGTCCTGACTTTC

J gene: TRBJ2-5
clone size: few
D gene: TRBD2
V gene: TRBV9
CDR3 protein: CASSRTSGEETQYF
CDR3 DNA: TGTGCCAGCAGCAGGACTAGCGGAGAAGAGACCCAGTACTTC

J gene: TRBJ1-2
clone size: NA
D gene: TRBD1
V gene: TRBV9
CDR3 protein: CASSASRQLTGQGVNYGYTF
CDR3 DNA: TGTGCCAGCAGCGCCAGTCGTCAACTCACGGGACAGGGGGTTAACTATGGCTACACCTTC

J gene: TRBJ2-7
clone size: NA
D gene: NA
V gene: TRBV5-1
CDR3 protein: CASGPGAYEQYF
CDR3 DNA: TGCGCCAGCGGACCGGGGGCCTACGAGCAGTACTTC

J gene: TRBJ2-7
clone size: NA
D gene: NA
V gene: TRBV20-1
CDR3 protein: CSASLAYEQYF
CDR3 DNA: TGCAGTGCTAGCCTCGCCTACGAGCAGTACTTC

J gene: TRBJ1-1
clone size: NA
D gene: NA
V gene: TRBV7-9
CDR3 protein: CASSVFYDTEAFF
CDR3 DNA: TGTGCCAGCAGCGTTTTCTATGACACTGAAGCTTTCTTT

J gene: TRBJ1-1
clone size: few
D gene: NA
V gene: TRBV5-1
CDR3 protein: CASSFIEMTEAFF
CDR3 DNA: TGCGCCAGCAGCTTCATAGAAATGACTGAAGCTTTCTTT

J gene: TRBJ1-2
clone size: NA
D gene: NA
V gene: TRBV3-1
CDR3 protein: CASSPEGRSAETQNYGYTF
CDR3 DNA: TGTGCCAGCAGCCCGGAGGGAAGATCTGCGGAGACCCAGAACTATGGTTACACCTTC

J gene: TRBJ2-6
clone size: NA
D gene: NA
V gene: TRBV6-2/TRBV6-3
CDR3 protein: CASSYSIRGNSGANVLTF
CDR3 DNA: TGTGCCAGCAGTTACTCGATTCGGGGGAACTCTGGGGCCAACGTCCTGACTTTC

J gene: TRBJ2-4
clone size: NA
D gene: NA
V gene: TRBV20-1
CDR3 protein: CSARKVDIQYF
CDR3 DNA: TGCTCGGCGCGCAAGGTGGACATTCAGTACTTC

J gene: TRBJ1-1
clone size: NA
D gene: TRBD1
V gene: TRBV9
CDR3 protein: CASSDTGGVYTEAFF
CDR3 DNA: TGTGCCAGCAGCGACACAGGGGGCGTTTACACTGAAGCTTTCTTT

J gene: TRBJ1-2
clone size: NA
D gene: TRBD1
V gene: TRBV5-1
CDR3 protein: CASSKEPPGQGGYGYTF
CDR3 DNA: TGCGCCAGCAGCAAGGAACCCCCGGGACAGGGTGGCTACGGCTACACCTTC

J gene: TRBJ2-7
clone size: many
D gene: NA
V gene: TRBV11-2
CDR3 protein: CASSGVNYEQYF
CDR3 DNA: TGTGCCAGCAGCGGAGTGAACTACGAGCAGTACTTC

J gene: TRBJ2-1
clone size: few
D gene: NA
V gene: TRBV5-1
CDR3 protein: CASSSRVGGAGDEQFF
CDR3 DNA: TGCGCCAGCAGCTCCCGTGTGGGGGGGGCCGGCGATGAGCAGTTCTTC

J gene: TRBJ2-3
clone size: NA
D gene: NA
V gene: TRBV29-1
CDR3 protein: CSVASRIRGDTQYF
CDR3 DNA: TGCAGCGTTGCATCGCGAATCCGTGGAGATACGCAGTATTTT

J gene: TRBJ2-7
clone size: few
D gene: TRBD1
V gene: TRBV27
CDR3 protein: CASSSPRTGVYEQYF
CDR3 DNA: TGTGCCAGCAGTAGCCCCCGGACAGGGGTCTACGAGCAGTACTTC

J gene: TRBJ1-2
clone size: NA
D gene: NA
V gene: TRBV5-5
CDR3 protein: CASSSARTETYGHTF
CDR3 DNA: TGTGCCAGCAGCTCGGCAAGGACAGAAACCTATGGCCACACCTTC

J gene: TRBJ1-2
clone size: few
D gene: TRBD1
V gene: TRBV5-1
CDR3 protein: CASSLETGGVLYGYTF
CDR3 DNA: TGCGCCAGCAGCTTGGAGACAGGGGGCGTTCTTTATGGCTACACCTTC

J gene: TRBJ1-2
clone size: NA
D gene: NA
V gene: TRBV29-1
CDR3 protein: CSVVDTLSYGYTF
CDR3 DNA: TGCAGCGTGGTAGACACCCTTAGCTATGGCTACACCTTC

J gene: TRBJ1-2
clone size: NA
D gene: NA
V gene: TRBV4-1
CDR3 protein: CASRLLGDLGNNGYTF
CDR3 DNA: TGCGCCAGCAGGCTCCTGGGGGACCTTGGAAATAATGGCTACACCTTC

J gene: TRBJ2-1
clone size: NA
D gene: NA
V gene: TRBV29-1
CDR3 protein: CSVEGNLGNEQFF
CDR3 DNA: TGCAGCGTTGAAGGCAACCTCGGCAATGAGCAGTTCTTC

J gene: TRBJ1-2
clone size: NA
D gene: TRBD1
V gene: TRBV20-1
CDR3 protein: CSARGRGLIYGYTF
CDR3 DNA: TGCAGTGCTAGAGGCAGGGGGCTCATCTATGGCTACACCTTC

J gene: TRBJ2-3
clone size: few
D gene: NA
V gene: TRBV10-3
CDR3 protein: CAISERAERTDTQYF
CDR3 DNA: TGTGCCATCAGTGAGCGAGCGGAGAGAACAGATACGCAGTATTTT

J gene: TRBJ1-6
clone size: NA
D gene: NA
V gene: TRBV2
CDR3 protein: CASSEGGKNSPLHF
CDR3 DNA: TGTGCCAGCAGTGAGGGGGGGAAGAATTCACCCCTCCACTTT

J gene: TRBJ2-7
clone size: many
D gene: NA
V gene: TRBV27
CDR3 protein: CASSVLTGPYREQYF
CDR3 DNA: TGTGCCAGTTCGGTCCTGACAGGCCCCTATCGCGAGCAGTACTTC

J gene: TRBJ2-6
clone size: NA
D gene: NA
V gene: TRBV7-3
CDR3 protein: CAGSLTPYSGANVLTF
CDR3 DNA: TGTGCCGGCAGCTTAACCCCATACTCTGGGGCCAACGTCCTGACTTTC

J gene: TRBJ1-5
clone size: NA
D gene: TRBD1
V gene: TRBV27
CDR3 protein: CASSLRGQGQPQHF
CDR3 DNA: TGTGCCAGCAGTCTCAGGGGACAGGGCCAGCCCCAGCATTTT

J gene: TRBJ2-3
clone size: once
D gene: TRBD2
V gene: TRBV6-2/TRBV6-3
CDR3 protein: CATDSGGVTDTQYF
CDR3 DNA: TGTGCCACGGATAGCGGGGGGGTCACAGATACGCAGTATTTT

J gene: TRBJ2-7
clone size: NA
D gene: NA
V gene: TRBV6-2/TRBV6-3
CDR3 protein: CASSYGRNSYEQYF
CDR3 DNA: TGTGCCAGCAGTTACGGGAGGAACTCCTACGAGCAGTACTTC

J gene: TRBJ1-1
clone size: NA
D gene: TRBD1
V gene: TRBV6-5
CDR3 protein: CASSPGQGGGNTEAFF
CDR3 DNA: TGTGCCAGCAGCCCGGGTCAGGGGGGCGGCAACACTGAAGCTTTCTTT

J gene: TRBJ2-1
clone size: many
D gene: NA
V gene: TRBV12-3/TRBV12-4
CDR3 protein: CASSLKGGGNEQFF
CDR3 DNA: TGTGCCAGCAGTTTAAAGGGAGGGGGCAATGAGCAGTTCTTC